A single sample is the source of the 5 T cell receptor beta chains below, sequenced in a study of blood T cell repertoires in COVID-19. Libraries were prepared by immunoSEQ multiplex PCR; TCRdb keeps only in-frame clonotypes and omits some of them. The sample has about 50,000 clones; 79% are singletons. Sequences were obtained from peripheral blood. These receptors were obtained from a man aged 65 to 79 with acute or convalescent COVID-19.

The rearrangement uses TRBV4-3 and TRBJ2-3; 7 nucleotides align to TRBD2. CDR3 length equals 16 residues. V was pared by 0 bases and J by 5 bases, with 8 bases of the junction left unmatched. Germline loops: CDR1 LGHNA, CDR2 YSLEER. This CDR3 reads CASSQDQGGREDTQYF. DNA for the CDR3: TGCGCCAGCAGCCAAGATCAGGGCGGGAGAGAAGATACGCAGTATTTT.

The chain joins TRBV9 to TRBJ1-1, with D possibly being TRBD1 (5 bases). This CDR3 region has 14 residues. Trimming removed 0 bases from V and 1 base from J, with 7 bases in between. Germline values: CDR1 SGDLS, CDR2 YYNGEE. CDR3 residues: CASSVAQGNTEAFF. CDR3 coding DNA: TGTGCCAGCAGCGTAGCGCAGGGGAACACTGAAGCTTTCTTT.

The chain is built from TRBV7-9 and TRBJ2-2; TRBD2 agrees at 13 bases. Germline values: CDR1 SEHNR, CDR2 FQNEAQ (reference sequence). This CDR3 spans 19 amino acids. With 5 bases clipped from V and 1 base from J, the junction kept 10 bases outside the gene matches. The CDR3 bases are TGTGCCAGCAGCCCCAGACTAGCGGGAGGTTCGAAGAACACCGGGGAGCTGTTTTTT. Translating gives CASSPRLAGGSKNTGELFF.

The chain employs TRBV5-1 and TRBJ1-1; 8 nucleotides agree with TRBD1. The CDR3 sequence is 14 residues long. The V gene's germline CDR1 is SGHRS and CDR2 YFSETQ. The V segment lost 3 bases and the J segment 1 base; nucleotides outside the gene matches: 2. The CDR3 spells CASSWDRQNTEAFF. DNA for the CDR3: TGCGCCAGCAGCTGGGACAGGCAGAACACTGAAGCTTTCTTT.

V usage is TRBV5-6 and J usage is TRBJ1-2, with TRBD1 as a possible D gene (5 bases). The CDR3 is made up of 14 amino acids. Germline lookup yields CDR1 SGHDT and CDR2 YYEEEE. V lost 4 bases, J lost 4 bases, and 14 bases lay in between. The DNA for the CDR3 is TGTGCCAGCAGCAAGGGTCAGGGCGGCTATGGCTACACCTTC. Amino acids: CASSKGQGGYGYTF.